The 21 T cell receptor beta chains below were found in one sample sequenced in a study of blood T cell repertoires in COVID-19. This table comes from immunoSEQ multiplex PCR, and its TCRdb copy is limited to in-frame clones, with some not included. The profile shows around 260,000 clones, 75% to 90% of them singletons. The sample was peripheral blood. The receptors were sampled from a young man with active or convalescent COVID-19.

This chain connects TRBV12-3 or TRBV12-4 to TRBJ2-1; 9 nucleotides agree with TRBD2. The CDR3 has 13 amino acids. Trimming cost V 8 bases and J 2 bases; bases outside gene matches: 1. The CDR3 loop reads CASSSGAYNEQFF. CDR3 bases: TGTGCCAGCTCTAGCGGGGCCTACAATGAGCAGTTCTTC.

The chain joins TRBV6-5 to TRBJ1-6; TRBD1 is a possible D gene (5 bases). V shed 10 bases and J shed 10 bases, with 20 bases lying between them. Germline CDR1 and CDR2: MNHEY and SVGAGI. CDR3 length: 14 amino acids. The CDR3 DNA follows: TGTGCCACCGAATCCCGGGCAGGGAACTCACCCCTCCACTTT. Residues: CATESRAGNSPLHF.

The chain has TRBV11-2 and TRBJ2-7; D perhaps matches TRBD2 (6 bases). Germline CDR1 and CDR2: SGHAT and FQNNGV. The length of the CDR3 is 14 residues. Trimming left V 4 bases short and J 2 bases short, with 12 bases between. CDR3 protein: CASSSGGVTYEQYF. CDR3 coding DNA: TGTGCCAGCAGCTCCGGCGGGGTGACCTACGAGCAGTACTTC.

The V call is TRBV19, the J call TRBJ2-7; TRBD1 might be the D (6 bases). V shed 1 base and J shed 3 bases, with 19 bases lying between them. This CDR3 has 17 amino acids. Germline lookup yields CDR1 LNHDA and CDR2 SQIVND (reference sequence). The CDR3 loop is CASSIVLPGVESYEQYF. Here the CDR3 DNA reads TGTGCCAGTAGTATAGTACTCCCAGGGGTCGAAAGCTACGAGCAGTACTTC.

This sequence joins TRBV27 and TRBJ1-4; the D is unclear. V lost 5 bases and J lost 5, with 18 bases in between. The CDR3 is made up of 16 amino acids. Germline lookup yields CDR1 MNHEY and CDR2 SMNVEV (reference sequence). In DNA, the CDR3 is TGTGCCAGCAGTCAACTCGACCCGGGATTAAATGAAAAACTGTTTTTT. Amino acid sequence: CASSQLDPGLNEKLFF.

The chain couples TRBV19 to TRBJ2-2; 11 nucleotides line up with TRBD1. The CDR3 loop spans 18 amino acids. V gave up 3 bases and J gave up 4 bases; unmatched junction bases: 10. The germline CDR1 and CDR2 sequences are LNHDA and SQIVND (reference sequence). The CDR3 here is CASSMGDRGLVRTGELFF. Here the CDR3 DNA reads TGTGCCAGTAGTATGGGGGACAGGGGGTTAGTTCGCACCGGGGAGCTGTTTTTT.

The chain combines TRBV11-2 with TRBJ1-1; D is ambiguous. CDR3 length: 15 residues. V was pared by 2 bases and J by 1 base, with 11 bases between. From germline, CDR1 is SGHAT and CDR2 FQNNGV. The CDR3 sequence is CASSLSLRRNTEAFF. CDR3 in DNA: TGTGCCAGCAGCTTATCCCTACGGAGGAACACTGAAGCTTTCTTT.

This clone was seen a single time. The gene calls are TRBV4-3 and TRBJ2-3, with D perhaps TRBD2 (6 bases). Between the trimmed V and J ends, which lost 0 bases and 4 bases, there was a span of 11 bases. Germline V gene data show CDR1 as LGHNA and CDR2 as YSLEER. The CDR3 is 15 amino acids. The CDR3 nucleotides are TGCGCCAGCAGCCAAGATATTGGGGAGGCAGATACGCAGTATTTT. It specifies CASSQDIGEADTQYF.

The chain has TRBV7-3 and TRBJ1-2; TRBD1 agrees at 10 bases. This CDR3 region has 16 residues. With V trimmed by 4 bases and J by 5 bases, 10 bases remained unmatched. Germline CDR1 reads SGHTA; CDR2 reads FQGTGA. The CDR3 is CASSWRAGTGEYGYTF. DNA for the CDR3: TGTGCCAGCAGCTGGAGAGCCGGGACAGGGGAATATGGCTACACCTTC.

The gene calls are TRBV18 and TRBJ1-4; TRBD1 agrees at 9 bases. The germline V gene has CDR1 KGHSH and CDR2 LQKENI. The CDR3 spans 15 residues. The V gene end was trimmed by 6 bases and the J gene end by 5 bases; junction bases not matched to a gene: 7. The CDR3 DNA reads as TGTGCCAGCTCGTCCACCGGGACAGGGAATGAAAAACTGTTTTTT. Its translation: CASSSTGTGNEKLFF.

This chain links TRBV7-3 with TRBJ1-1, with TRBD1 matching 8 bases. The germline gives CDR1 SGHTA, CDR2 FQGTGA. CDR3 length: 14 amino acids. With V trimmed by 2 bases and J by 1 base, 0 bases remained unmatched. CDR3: CASSLGQGNTEAFF. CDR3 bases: TGTGCCAGCAGCTTAGGACAGGGGAACACTGAAGCTTTCTTT.

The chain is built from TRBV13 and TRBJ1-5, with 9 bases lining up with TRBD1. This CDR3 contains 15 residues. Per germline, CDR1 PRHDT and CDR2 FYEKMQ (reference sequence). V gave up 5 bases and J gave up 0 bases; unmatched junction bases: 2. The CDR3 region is CASSGGQGSNQPQHF. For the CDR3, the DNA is TGTGCCAGCAGCGGGGGACAGGGTAGCAATCAGCCCCAGCATTTT.

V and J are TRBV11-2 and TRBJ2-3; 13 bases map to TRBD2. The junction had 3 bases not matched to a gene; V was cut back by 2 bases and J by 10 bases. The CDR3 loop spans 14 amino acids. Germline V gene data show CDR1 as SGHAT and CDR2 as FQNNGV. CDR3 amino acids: CASSLTGTSGAQYF. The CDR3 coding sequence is TGTGCCAGCAGCTTAACCGGGACTAGCGGGGCGCAGTATTTT.

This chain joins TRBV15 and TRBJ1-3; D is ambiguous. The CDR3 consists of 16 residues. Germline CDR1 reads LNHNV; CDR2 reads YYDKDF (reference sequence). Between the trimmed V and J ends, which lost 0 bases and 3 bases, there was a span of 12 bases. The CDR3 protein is CATSRDSSGFGNTIYF. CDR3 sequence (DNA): TGTGCCACCAGCAGAGATTCGTCGGGTTTTGGAAACACCATATATTTT.

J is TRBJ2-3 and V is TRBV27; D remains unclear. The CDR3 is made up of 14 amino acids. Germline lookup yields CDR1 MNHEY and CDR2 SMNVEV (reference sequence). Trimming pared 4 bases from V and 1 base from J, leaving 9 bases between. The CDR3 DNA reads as TGTGCCAGCAGTTGGGCAGTGGGCACAGATACGCAGTATTTT. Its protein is CASSWAVGTDTQYF.

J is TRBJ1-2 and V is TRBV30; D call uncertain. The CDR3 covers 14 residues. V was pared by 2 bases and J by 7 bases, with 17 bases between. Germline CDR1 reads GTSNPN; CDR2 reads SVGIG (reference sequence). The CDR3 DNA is TGTGCCTGGAGTTTCAGCGTTTGGAGCGGTGGCTACACCTTC. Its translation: CAWSFSVWSGGYTF.

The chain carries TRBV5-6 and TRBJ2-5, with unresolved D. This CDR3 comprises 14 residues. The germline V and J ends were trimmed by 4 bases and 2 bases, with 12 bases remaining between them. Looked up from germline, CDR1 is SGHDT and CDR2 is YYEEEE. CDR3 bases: TGTGCCAGCAGCCCGAGGTCCGGTCAAGAGACCCAGTACTTC. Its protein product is CASSPRSGQETQYF.

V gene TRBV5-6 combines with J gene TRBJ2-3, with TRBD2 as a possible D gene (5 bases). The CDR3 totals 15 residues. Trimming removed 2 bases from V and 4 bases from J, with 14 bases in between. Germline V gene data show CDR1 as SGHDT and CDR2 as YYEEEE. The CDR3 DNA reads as TGTGCCAGCAGCTTTGGGCTAGCTGGAGCAGATACGCAGTATTTT. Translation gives CASSFGLAGADTQYF.

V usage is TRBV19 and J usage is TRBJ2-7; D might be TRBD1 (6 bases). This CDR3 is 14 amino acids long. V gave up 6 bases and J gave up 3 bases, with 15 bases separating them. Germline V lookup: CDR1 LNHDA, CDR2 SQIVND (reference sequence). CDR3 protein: CASSRQAVGYEQYF. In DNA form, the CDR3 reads TGTGCCAGTAGCCGACAGGCGGTGGGCTACGAGCAGTACTTC.

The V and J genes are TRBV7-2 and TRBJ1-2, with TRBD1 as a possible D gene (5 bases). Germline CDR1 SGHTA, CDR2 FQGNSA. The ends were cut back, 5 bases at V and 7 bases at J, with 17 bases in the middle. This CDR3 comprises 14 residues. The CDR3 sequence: CASSPVAGKGGYTF. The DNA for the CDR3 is TGTGCCAGCAGCCCCGTTGCAGGGAAAGGTGGCTACACCTTC.

CDR3 DNA sequence: TGTGCCACCAGTTCCGGGACTAGCCTCACAGATACGCAGTATTTT. This gives the protein CATSSGTSLTDTQYF. V usage is TRBV24-1 and J usage is TRBJ2-3, with 9 bases identical to TRBD2. The CDR3 length is 15 residues. Germline trimming cut 6 bases from V and 2 bases from J; bases unmatched to any gene: 5. CDR1 and CDR2 from the germline V gene are KGHDR and SFDVKD.